The following is a TCR beta chain sequence with its context. These data are taken from a study of blood T cell repertoires in COVID-19. Study-wide background: From the United States, Italy and Spain came samples of acute and convalescent COVID-19. T cells, B-cell-depleted T cells, or PBMCs supplied cDNA or gDNA.

Followed over time, Seattle patients had been enrolled while infection was active. The authors' processing: Reference gene primer amplification in the assay estimated nucleated cell counts. Only in-frame clones appear in the TCRdb table, and some are missing; sequencing was by immunoSEQ multiplex PCR. D and trimming were read from the DNA, whereas the V and J calls and clone size are those reported in that table. The repertoire holds fewer than 250,000 clones, with roughly 84% as singletons. With 5 bases removed from V and 6 bases from J, the gap between germline ends came to 7 bases. In germline, CDR1 is SGHTA, CDR2 FQGNSA. The CDR3 has 12 residues.

The chain has TRBV7-2 and TRBJ1-4; D remains ambiguous. Sequencing was carried out using peripheral blood. This sequence originates from an elderly woman with COVID-19, enrolled during active disease. The CDR3 bases are TGTGCCAGCAGCCCCAATGATGAAAAACTGTTTTTT. Protein: CASSPNDEKLFF.